A selection of T cell receptor beta chains follows, all from one sample in a study of response to subunit inactivated influenza vaccine. MiXCR, applied by TCRdb to the RT-PCR reads, yields one record per CDR3 protein. The top ten hold about 9.9% of the sample, which has 710,000 or so distinct CDR3 sequences, around 14% seen once. Sequenced material: PBMCs from blood, taken 11 to 12 days after vaccination. Receptors originate from a man over 45 who received an inactivated influenza vaccine. CDR3s include the opening cysteine and the closing phenylalanine or tryptophan. The order of the fields is clone size, D gene, CDR3 length, J gene, V gene, CDR3 DNA, CDR3 protein. D genes are given only for firm matches. The size entry is marked missing in some rows and otherwise reads once, few, many or a size class.

abundance: .; d_gene: TRBD2; len: 14; j_gene: TRBJ2-1; v_gene: TRBV29-1; CDR3nt: TGCAGCGTTACAGCGGGACGGGCCTACAATGAGCAGTTCTTC; CDR3aa: CSVTAGRAYNEQFF
abundance: .; d_gene: .; len: 15; j_gene: TRBJ2-3; v_gene: TRBV7-2; CDR3nt: TGTGCCAGCAGCTTTCCCCCCGGGACGGCAGACACGCAGTATTTT; CDR3aa: CASSFPPGTADTQYF
abundance: .; d_gene: TRBD1; len: 16; j_gene: TRBJ2-6; v_gene: TRBV6-5; CDR3nt: TGTGCCAGCAGTTCGGACAGGGTGGTTGGGGCCAACGTCCTGACTTTC; CDR3aa: CASSSDRVVGANVLTF
abundance: few; d_gene: .; len: 15; j_gene: TRBJ2-3; v_gene: TRBV18; CDR3nt: TGTGCCAGCTCACCACTGTCGGCCGCCGCAGATACGCAGTATTTT; CDR3aa: CASSPLSAAADTQYF
abundance: .; d_gene: .; len: 13; j_gene: TRBJ1-5; v_gene: TRBV9; CDR3nt: TGTGCCAGCAGTGGAGGATTCAATCAGCCCCAGCATTTT; CDR3aa: CASSGGFNQPQHF
abundance: few; d_gene: TRBD1; len: 17; j_gene: TRBJ2-2; v_gene: TRBV7-3; CDR3nt: TGTGCCACTAGACCTCTAGGGACAGGAGGAGACACCGGGGAGCTGTTTTTT; CDR3aa: CATRPLGTGGDTGELFF
abundance: once; d_gene: .; len: 12; j_gene: TRBJ1-1; v_gene: TRBV6-6; CDR3nt: TGTGCCAGCAGTTACTCTTCGATTGAAGCTTTCTTT; CDR3aa: CASSYSSIEAFF
abundance: .; d_gene: .; len: 13; j_gene: TRBJ2-1; v_gene: TRBV11-2; CDR3nt: TGTGCCAGCAGCTCCGGGCCTAAAGATGAGCAGTTCTTC; CDR3aa: CASSSGPKDEQFF
abundance: .; d_gene: .; len: 12; j_gene: TRBJ2-7; v_gene: TRBV28; CDR3nt: TGTGCCAGCAGTATCCCTCGGGAGGAGCAGTACTTC; CDR3aa: CASSIPREEQYF
abundance: .; d_gene: .; len: 11; j_gene: TRBJ2-2; v_gene: TRBV12-3/TRBV12-4; CDR3nt: TGTGCCAGCAGGTACACCGGGGAGCTGTTTTTT; CDR3aa: CASRYTGELFF
abundance: few; d_gene: .; len: 15; j_gene: TRBJ2-3; v_gene: TRBV6-1; CDR3nt: TGTGCCAGCAGTGAAAGGGGAGCTAGCACAGATACGCAGTATTTT; CDR3aa: CASSERGASTDTQYF
abundance: few; d_gene: TRBD1; len: 16; j_gene: TRBJ1-2; v_gene: TRBV4-3; CDR3nt: TGCGCCAGCAGCCAACTAATGGACAGGGAAGATTATGGCTACACCTTC; CDR3aa: CASSQLMDREDYGYTF
abundance: many; d_gene: TRBD1; len: 15; j_gene: TRBJ2-5; v_gene: TRBV20-1; CDR3nt: TGCAGTGCTAACCGGGACAGGGGCCACCAAGAGACCCAGTACTTC; CDR3aa: CSANRDRGHQETQYF
abundance: .; d_gene: .; len: 13; j_gene: TRBJ2-7; v_gene: TRBV29-1; CDR3nt: TGCAGCTTCCTAGGACTGGAAGCATACGAGCAGTACTTC; CDR3aa: CSFLGLEAYEQYF
abundance: few; d_gene: TRBD2; len: 16; j_gene: TRBJ2-2; v_gene: TRBV6-2/TRBV6-3; CDR3nt: TGTGCCAGCAGTTACTTCGGGAGGGGGTCCTCCGGGGAGCTGTTTTTT; CDR3aa: CASSYFGRGSSGELFF
abundance: .; d_gene: .; len: 15; j_gene: TRBJ2-1; v_gene: TRBV4-1; CDR3nt: TGCGCCAGCGGGGAGTTTCTTGATTCCTACAATGAGCAGTTCTTC; CDR3aa: CASGEFLDSYNEQFF
abundance: .; d_gene: .; len: 15; j_gene: TRBJ2-7; v_gene: TRBV30; CDR3nt: TGTGCCTGGAGTAAGGGGTCAGGGGCCTACTACGAGCAGTACTTC; CDR3aa: CAWSKGSGAYYEQYF
abundance: .; d_gene: TRBD2; len: 15; j_gene: TRBJ2-7; v_gene: TRBV13; CDR3nt: TGTGCCAGCAGCTTAGACGGGGAGGGCCGAATCGAGCAGTACTTC; CDR3aa: CASSLDGEGRIEQYF
abundance: .; d_gene: TRBD2; len: 15; j_gene: TRBJ2-1; v_gene: TRBV5-1; CDR3nt: TGCGCCAGCAGCTTGGATAGCGGGAACCACAATGAGCAGTTCTTC; CDR3aa: CASSLDSGNHNEQFF
abundance: few; d_gene: .; len: 13; j_gene: TRBJ2-5; v_gene: TRBV7-7; CDR3nt: TGTGCCAGCAGCTTTAAACCCCAAGAGACCCAGTACTTC; CDR3aa: CASSFKPQETQYF
abundance: many; d_gene: TRBD2; len: 15; j_gene: TRBJ2-2; v_gene: TRBV7-9; CDR3nt: TGTGCCAGCAGCTTAGCCCTAGCGGGAAACGGGGAGCTGTTTTTT; CDR3aa: CASSLALAGNGELFF
abundance: many; d_gene: .; len: 14; j_gene: TRBJ2-7; v_gene: TRBV12-3/TRBV12-4; CDR3nt: TGTGCCAGCAGCCACGGGACGTTCTACTACGAGCAGTACTTC; CDR3aa: CASSHGTFYYEQYF
abundance: .; d_gene: TRBD2; len: 15; j_gene: TRBJ2-7; v_gene: TRBV4-3; CDR3nt: TGCGCCAGCAGCCAAGAGGAGCGGGGTGACTACGAGCAGTACTTC; CDR3aa: CASSQEERGDYEQYF
abundance: .; d_gene: .; len: 14; j_gene: TRBJ2-1; v_gene: TRBV3-1; CDR3nt: TGTGCCAGCAGCCAAGATAGCAGGGTGTATGAGCAGTTCTTC; CDR3aa: CASSQDSRVYEQFF
abundance: many; d_gene: .; len: 15; j_gene: TRBJ2-7; v_gene: TRBV29-1; CDR3nt: TGCAGCGTCCTACCTATTAGGGGAAGCTCCTACGAGCAGTACTTC; CDR3aa: CSVLPIRGSSYEQYF
abundance: few; d_gene: .; len: 14; j_gene: TRBJ2-1; v_gene: TRBV4-2; CDR3nt: TGTGCCAGCAGCCCGGGGGACAGAGAGAATGAGCAGTTCTTC; CDR3aa: CASSPGDRENEQFF
abundance: many; d_gene: .; len: 11; j_gene: TRBJ2-1; v_gene: TRBV29-1; CDR3nt: TGCAGCGTTGTCCCTCACTCAGAGCAGTTCTTC; CDR3aa: CSVVPHSEQFF
abundance: .; d_gene: TRBD1; len: 15; j_gene: TRBJ2-7; v_gene: TRBV20-1; CDR3nt: TGCAGTGCTAGAGATCATGTGGGGACAGTCTACGAGCAGTACTTC; CDR3aa: CSARDHVGTVYEQYF
abundance: few; d_gene: .; len: 15; j_gene: TRBJ2-6; v_gene: TRBV11-2; CDR3nt: TGTGCCAGCAGCTACGGGATCTCTGGGGCCAACGTCCTGACTTTC; CDR3aa: CASSYGISGANVLTF
abundance: .; d_gene: TRBD2; len: 17; j_gene: TRBJ2-7; v_gene: TRBV9; CDR3nt: TGTGCCAGCAGCCCCGGGACTAGCGGGCTGTCGGCCTACGAGCAGTACTTC; CDR3aa: CASSPGTSGLSAYEQYF
abundance: few; d_gene: TRBD2; len: 14; j_gene: TRBJ2-1; v_gene: TRBV7-8; CDR3nt: TGTGCCAGCAGCTTAGTAGCGGGGACCAATGAGCAGTTCTTC; CDR3aa: CASSLVAGTNEQFF
abundance: few; d_gene: .; len: 14; j_gene: TRBJ1-3; v_gene: TRBV5-1; CDR3nt: TGCGCCAGCAGCTCGACCCAATCTGGAAACACCATATATTTT; CDR3aa: CASSSTQSGNTIYF
abundance: .; d_gene: TRBD1; len: 16; j_gene: TRBJ1-1; v_gene: TRBV20-1; CDR3nt: TGCAGTGCTAGTGCAGGGGGCTCCCCAGCGAACACTGAAGCTTTCTTT; CDR3aa: CSASAGGSPANTEAFF
abundance: few; d_gene: TRBD2; len: 15; j_gene: TRBJ2-5; v_gene: TRBV5-6; CDR3nt: TGTGCCAGCAGCTTCGGACTAGCGGATCAAGAGACCCAGTACTTC; CDR3aa: CASSFGLADQETQYF
abundance: few; d_gene: TRBD2; len: 16; j_gene: TRBJ2-3; v_gene: TRBV27; CDR3nt: TGTGCCAGCAGTCTATGGACTAGCGGGGGTCCAGATACGCAGTATTTT; CDR3aa: CASSLWTSGGPDTQYF
abundance: .; d_gene: .; len: 15; j_gene: TRBJ1-4; v_gene: TRBV28; CDR3nt: TGTGCCAGCAGTTTTGGTTCGGCAGGGAAAGAAAAACTGTTTTTT; CDR3aa: CASSFGSAGKEKLFF
abundance: .; d_gene: TRBD1; len: 16; j_gene: TRBJ2-5; v_gene: TRBV15; CDR3nt: TGTGCCACCAGCAGTCAGCCATCACAGGGGGCGGTGACCCAGTACTTC; CDR3aa: CATSSQPSQGAVTQYF
abundance: many; d_gene: .; len: 14; j_gene: TRBJ2-2; v_gene: TRBV27; CDR3nt: TGTGCCAGCAGTCACAGAGGTCAGAGGGGGGAGCTGTTTTTT; CDR3aa: CASSHRGQRGELFF
abundance: few; d_gene: .; len: 13; j_gene: TRBJ2-3; v_gene: TRBV6-1; CDR3nt: TGTGCCAGCAGTGATGGGGGCCAGAATACGCAGTATTTT; CDR3aa: CASSDGGQNTQYF
abundance: .; d_gene: TRBD1; len: 14; j_gene: TRBJ2-1; v_gene: TRBV7-8; CDR3nt: TGTGCCAGCAGCTATGCTGAGAGGGGGCGTGAGCAGTTCTTC; CDR3aa: CASSYAERGREQFF
abundance: many; d_gene: .; len: 16; j_gene: TRBJ1-1; v_gene: TRBV3-1; CDR3nt: TGTGCCAGCAGCCAAGATATACGGGTGGAAGGCACTGAAGCTTTCTTT; CDR3aa: CASSQDIRVEGTEAFF
abundance: few; d_gene: TRBD1; len: 15; j_gene: TRBJ1-2; v_gene: TRBV7-9; CDR3nt: TGTGCCAGCAGCCATGGGGACAGGGGAAAGGATGGCTACACCTTC; CDR3aa: CASSHGDRGKDGYTF
abundance: .; d_gene: .; len: 13; j_gene: TRBJ2-6; v_gene: TRBV20-1; CDR3nt: TGCAGTGCTACGGTGTCTGGGGCCAACGTCCTGACTTTC; CDR3aa: CSATVSGANVLTF
abundance: few; d_gene: TRBD1; len: 14; j_gene: TRBJ2-7; v_gene: TRBV7-8; CDR3nt: TGTGCCAGCAGCCCCTGGGACAGGGAAGGCGAGCAGTACTTC; CDR3aa: CASSPWDREGEQYF
abundance: .; d_gene: .; len: 15; j_gene: TRBJ1-1; v_gene: TRBV4-3; CDR3nt: TGCGCCAGCAGCCAAGAAAACAGGCGAGACACTGAAGCTTTCTTT; CDR3aa: CASSQENRRDTEAFF
abundance: few; d_gene: TRBD2; len: 14; j_gene: TRBJ2-1; v_gene: TRBV20-1; CDR3nt: TGCAGTGCTCTAGCGGATACCTCCTACAATGAGCAGTTCTTC; CDR3aa: CSALADTSYNEQFF
abundance: .; d_gene: TRBD2; len: 13; j_gene: TRBJ2-1; v_gene: TRBV19; CDR3nt: TGTGCCAGCCGAAGGACTAGTCTCTATGAGCAGTTCTTC; CDR3aa: CASRRTSLYEQFF
abundance: few; d_gene: TRBD2; len: 19; j_gene: TRBJ2-3; v_gene: TRBV4-3; CDR3nt: TGCGCCAGCAGCCAAGATCCGGGGATAGCGGGGACTAGCACAGATACGCAGTATTTT; CDR3aa: CASSQDPGIAGTSTDTQYF
abundance: .; d_gene: .; len: 15; j_gene: TRBJ1-4; v_gene: TRBV4-1; CDR3nt: TGCGCCAGCAGCCACCCACCCACCGTTAATGAAAAACTGTTTTTT; CDR3aa: CASSHPPTVNEKLFF
abundance: few; d_gene: TRBD2; len: 15; j_gene: TRBJ2-1; v_gene: TRBV10-1; CDR3nt: TGCGCCAGCAGTTCGGGTAGCGGGGGTTACAATGAGCAGTTCTTC; CDR3aa: CASSSGSGGYNEQFF